What follows are 25 T cell receptor beta chains derived from one specimen sequenced in a study of cytomegalovirus exposure and HLA in healthy donors (TCRdb year 2017). Libraries were prepared through the immunoSEQ multiplex PCR assay. For the multiplex PCR, a mixture combining 60 forward primers for TCR Vbeta segments and 13 reverse primers for TCR Jbeta segments was used. Not all clones reach the TCRdb copy of this immuneACCESS table, which keeps in-frame sequences only. Checked studies attribute under half of the gap to unresolved V genes and leave the rest unexplained. This sample is represented by around 190,000 clones; 75% to 90% of them were singletons. Clones ranked in the top ten supply around 0.31% of the sample. The sample taken for sequencing was PBMCs. The source of these receptors is a woman under 40 in good health and CMV-seronegative.

This clone was recorded once. The chain couples TRBV6-5 to TRBJ1-5, with D possibly TRBD1 on 5 matching bases. The CDR3 is 13 amino acids. The germline CDR1 and CDR2 sequences are MNHEY and SVGAGI. V was clipped by 4 bases and J by 6 bases, with 10 bases between them. The CDR3 bases are TGTGCCAGCAGTTCCGGGGGGGGTCAGCCCCAGCATTTT. This gives the protein CASSSGGGQPQHF.

The chain joins TRBV30 to TRBJ2-3, with TRBD2 matching over 7 bases. CDR1 and CDR2 (germline): GTSNPN, SVGIG (reference sequence). The CDR3 extends over 14 amino acids. J gave up 0 bases and V 5 bases, and 5 bases lay outside the gene matches. The CDR3 region has the DNA TGTGCCTGGGAGCGGGGATCTAGCACAGATACGCAGTATTTT. It codes for CAWERGSSTDTQYF.

A note on this clone: Germline and junction disagree at one end, which may indicate a read error. Other DNA sequences in the same sample also yield this CDR3. The chain links TRBV7-2 to TRBJ2-1; TRBD2 agrees at 12 bases. CDR1 and CDR2 (germline): SGHTA, FQGNSA. This CDR3 is 14 amino acids long. This CDR3 is CARRTSGNGNEQFF. DNA for the CDR3: TGCGCCAGGAGGACTAGCGGGAATGGCAATGAGCAGTTCTTC.

The J gene is TRBJ2-7, the V gene TRBV7-8; 9 nucleotides agree with TRBD1. CDR3 length: 15 amino acids. The germline gives CDR1 SGHVS, CDR2 FQNEAQ. Germline trimming cut 5 bases from V and 4 bases from J; bases unmatched to any gene: 9. In nucleotides, the CDR3 is TGTGCCAGCAGCCAAACAGGGGGCAACTCGTACGAGCAGTACTTC. Its protein is CASSQTGGNSYEQYF.

Worth noting for this clone: At one end, the junction sequence differs from germline, possibly due to a read error. The V and J genes are TRBV5-1 and TRBJ2-7, with a weak D call TRBD1 (5 bases). The germline V gene has CDR1 SGHRS and CDR2 YFSETQ. This CDR3 spans 12 amino acids. In DNA form, the CDR3 reads TGCGCCAGCAGCCAAACCTCAGGGCGTGAGCACTTC. This gives the protein CASSQTSGREHF.

The chain combines TRBV27 with TRBJ2-7; D not resolved. This CDR3 is built from 10 residues. The germline V gene has CDR1 MNHEY and CDR2 SMNVEV (reference sequence). CDR3 DNA sequence: TGTGCTTCAGACTCATATGAGCAGTACTTC. This sequence encodes CASDSYEQYF.

V gene TRBV27 combines with J gene TRBJ2-1, with D hard to call. The V and J ends lost 2 bases and 7 bases respectively, with 6 bases between them. CDR3 size: 12 residues. Germline V gene lookup returns CDR1 MNHEY and CDR2 SMNVEV (reference sequence). As DNA, the CDR3 is TGTGCCAGCAGTTTAAACGGTAATGAGCAGTTCTTC. Translation: CASSLNGNEQFF.

The rearrangement joins TRBV29-1 to TRBJ1-1, with 8 bases aligning to TRBD1. V lost 8 bases, J lost 1 base, and 3 bases stayed unmatched. This CDR3 spans 12 amino acids. Per the germline V gene, CDR1 is SQVTM and CDR2 is ANQGSEA. The CDR3 nucleotides read TGCAGCACGACAGGGGAGAACACTGAAGCTTTCTTT. Its protein is CSTTGENTEAFF.

The chain links TRBV4-1 to TRBJ2-7, with TRBD2 matching 8 bases. The CDR3 consists of 15 residues. Germline-derived CDR1 and CDR2 are MGHRA and YSYEKL. With V trimmed by 4 bases and J by 4 bases, 9 bases remained unmatched. The CDR3 here is CASSPPGSGGYEQYF. CDR3 sequence (DNA): TGCGCCAGCAGCCCCCCGGGAAGCGGGGGTTACGAGCAGTACTTC.

The chain combines TRBV13 with TRBJ1-2; weak D call: TRBD1 (5 bases). The CDR3 extends over 16 amino acids. Germline loops: CDR1 PRHDT, CDR2 FYEKMQ (reference sequence). Trimming removed 1 base at V and 4 bases at J, with 16 bases between. CDR3 residues: CASSLAGAGLAYGYTF. The CDR3 coding sequence is TGTGCCAGCAGCTTAGCGGGTGCGGGGCTGGCCTATGGCTACACCTTC.

This clone was seen a few times. This sequence joins TRBV19 and TRBJ2-4; 9 bases are shared with TRBD1. This CDR3 is 14 amino acids long. Unmatched junction bases numbered 6, after V lost 7 bases and J lost 5 bases. The germline gives CDR1 LNHDA, CDR2 SQIVND (reference sequence). CDR3 nucleotides: TGTGCCAGTAAAGACAGGGGGAACCAAAACATTCAGTACTTC. As protein: CASKDRGNQNIQYF.

This chain connects TRBV6-6 to TRBJ2-1, with 7 nucleotides matching TRBD2. CDR1 is MNHNY, CDR2 SVGAGI, per germline (reference sequence). The CDR3 is 15 residues long. J lost 7 bases, V lost 5 bases, and 11 bases had no gene match. Here the CDR3 reads CASSKPSGAWNEQFF. CDR3 in DNA: TGTGCCAGCAGTAAACCTAGCGGAGCCTGGAATGAGCAGTTCTTC.

This chain joins TRBV29-1 and TRBJ2-2, with 8 bases lining up with TRBD1. The CDR3 is made up of 14 amino acids. The V and J ends lost 7 bases and 3 bases, in that order; junction bases with no gene match: 7. CDR1 is SQVTM, CDR2 ANQGSEA, per germline. The CDR3 protein is CSAWTGSYTGELFF. CDR3 DNA: TGCAGCGCCTGGACAGGGAGCTACACCGGGGAGCTGTTTTTT.

The chain has TRBV5-1 and TRBJ1-1, with 7 bases fitting TRBD1. V was pared by 5 bases and J by 1 base, with 8 bases of the junction left unmatched. CDR3 length: 15 residues. Germline V gives CDR1 SGHRS, CDR2 YFSETQ. Here the CDR3 reads CASRGTTGKNTEAFF. For the CDR3, the DNA is TGCGCCAGCAGAGGGACGACAGGGAAGAACACTGAAGCTTTCTTT.

The chain combines TRBV6-4 with TRBJ1-5; 9 nucleotides line up with TRBD1. V shed 11 bases, J shed 13 bases, and the junction held 3 bases outside the gene matches. The germline CDR1 and CDR2 sequences are MRHNA and SNTAGT. The CDR3 totals 9 residues. The CDR3 is CAEDRGQHF. CDR3 DNA sequence: TGTGCCGAGGACAGGGGACAGCATTTT.

The chain recombines TRBV5-1 with TRBJ1-1; no firm D call. CDR1 is SGHRS and CDR2 is YFSETQ in the germline V gene. This CDR3 contains 16 residues. The ends were cut back, 0 bases at V and 1 base at J, with 13 bases in the middle. CDR3 amino acids: CASSLGLSRGNTEAFF. The CDR3 nucleotides are TGCGCCAGCAGCTTGGGCTTGTCCCGGGGGAACACTGAAGCTTTCTTT.

This chain uses TRBV5-4 with TRBJ2-3, with D perhaps TRBD2 (6 bases). Germline V gene lookup returns CDR1 SGHNT and CDR2 YYREEE (reference sequence). With 4 bases removed from V and 1 base from J, the gap between germline ends came to 10 bases. CDR3 length equals 14 residues. DNA of the CDR3: TGTGCCAGCAGCCAGGGACTTGGCACAGATACGCAGTATTTT. Translation gives CASSQGLGTDTQYF.

This clone has only a few counts. The rearrangement uses TRBV6-1 and TRBJ1-4, with D possibly TRBD1 on 5 matching bases. The CDR3 is 14 amino acids. Germline assignment: CDR1 MNHNS and CDR2 SASEGT. V was clipped by 5 bases and J by 4 bases, with 11 bases between them. CDR3 loop: CASSRNRINEKLFF. The CDR3 nucleotides read TGTGCCAGCAGTAGGAACAGGATTAATGAAAAACTGTTTTTT.

This clone was recorded a few times. The rearrangement uses TRBV7-3 and TRBJ2-1; a weak D match, TRBD2 (6 bases). The germline CDR1 and CDR2 sequences are SGHTA and FQGTGA. V lost 7 bases and J 2 bases, leaving 15 bases between the germline ends. The length of the CDR3 is 15 residues. CDR3 residues: CASNSTGATYNEQFF. The CDR3 nucleotides are TGTGCCAGCAACAGCACGGGAGCCACCTACAATGAGCAGTTCTTC. The variable domain in full, with the rest retrieved from reference TRBV7-3 and TRBJ2-1, is GAGVSQTPSNKVTEKGKYVELRCDPISGHTALYWYRQSLGQGPEFLIYFQGTGAADDSGLPNDRFFAVRPEGSVSTLKIQRTERGDSAVYLCASNSTGATYNEQFFGPGTRLTVL.

The CDR3 is CASSLFRNTGELFF. DNA of the CDR3: TGTGCCAGCAGCTTGTTCCGGAACACCGGGGAGCTGTTTTTT. This rearrangement joins TRBV5-4 to TRBJ2-2; unclear D gene. V lost 1 base and J lost 1, with 5 bases in between. The CDR3 extends over 14 amino acids. Germline V gene data show CDR1 as SGHNT and CDR2 as YYREEE (reference sequence).

A single count supports this clone. The chain recombines TRBV30 with TRBJ2-5, with D perhaps TRBD1 (5 bases). This CDR3 spans 14 amino acids. Germline loops: CDR1 GTSNPN, CDR2 SVGIG (reference sequence). Trimming removed 4 bases from V and 5 bases from J, with 17 bases in between. In DNA, the CDR3 is TGTGCCTGGACCCACAGGCCATTCGCGGAGACCCAGTACTTC. Translated: CAWTHRPFAETQYF.

The chain recombines TRBV7-2 with TRBJ2-4; TRBD1 aligns across 11 bases. Germline CDR1 and CDR2: SGHTA and FQGNSA. This CDR3 comprises 14 residues. The V and J ends lost 3 bases and 7 bases, in that order; junction bases with no gene match: 2. The CDR3: CASSFGDRGNIQYF. DNA for the CDR3: TGTGCCAGCAGCTTTGGGGACAGGGGGAACATTCAGTACTTC.

The rearrangement links TRBV7-2 to TRBJ1-2; 8 positions agree with TRBD1. This CDR3 has 12 amino acids. Trimming took 5 bases from V and 8 from J; bases not matched to a gene: 4. The V gene's germline CDR1 is SGHTA and CDR2 FQGNSA. In DNA, the CDR3 is TGTGCCAGCAGCCGGACAGGGATCGGCTACACCTTC. It is translated as CASSRTGIGYTF.

V gene TRBV6-5 combines with J gene TRBJ2-1; a weak D match, TRBD1 (5 bases). Trimming shortened V by 2 bases and J by 6 bases, and 11 bases separated the two germline ends. The germline V gene has CDR1 MNHEY and CDR2 SVGAGI. The CDR3 consists of 14 residues. The CDR3 region has the DNA TGTGCCAGCAGTTACGTCGCAGGGCTCAATGAGCAGTTCTTC. This translates into CASSYVAGLNEQFF.

This sequence joins TRBV5-1 and TRBJ2-3; the match to TRBD2 covers 10 bases. This CDR3 is 16 amino acids long. Germline lookup yields CDR1 SGHRS and CDR2 YFSETQ. Trimming took 2 bases from V and 4 from J; bases not matched to a gene: 7. CDR3 amino acids: CASSFHFSGRPDTQYF. As DNA, the CDR3 is TGCGCCAGCAGCTTCCATTTTAGCGGGAGGCCAGATACGCAGTATTTT.